The rows below give T cell receptor beta chains drawn from one sample of a study of cytomegalovirus exposure and HLA in healthy donors. Assay: immunoSEQ multiplex PCR; the TCRdb copy retains only in-frame clones and omits some. The top ten hold 0.3% to 0.4% of the sample, which has under 300,000 clones, around 90% seen once. The sequencing input was PBMCs. These TCRs come from a young woman in good health and CMV-seronegative. Both conserved end residues are part of each CDR3. Fields, in order: CDR3 protein, CDR3 DNA, J gene, D gene, clone size, V gene. The D gene is left open where the match is weak. Clone size is stated in some rows and not others, as once, few, many or a class when expanded.

CARLQCREKLFF TGTGCCAGACTTCAATGCCGTGAAAAACTGTTTTTT TRBJ1-4 - once TRBV21-1
CASSEVQRVGQYF TGTGCCAGCAGTGAAGTCCAGCGGGTCGGGCAGTATTTT TRBJ2-3 - - TRBV6-1
CASSLTQNSPLHF TGTGCCAGCAGCTTAACACAGAACTCACCCCTCCACTTT TRBJ1-6 - - TRBV7-3
CASRGLAGGPDTQYF TGTGCCAGCAGGGGACTAGCGGGGGGGCCGGATACGCAGTATTTT TRBJ2-3 TRBD2 few TRBV6-1
CASSPLATGTDTQYF TGCGCCAGCAGCCCACTAGCAACGGGCACAGATACGCAGTATTTT TRBJ2-3 - - TRBV5-1
CASSPSPGTLNYGYTF TGTGCCAGCAGTCCCAGCCCCGGGACACTAAACTATGGCTACACCTTC TRBJ1-2 - - TRBV27
CASGTGGHGANVLTF TGTGCCAGCGGGACAGGGGGCCATGGGGCCAACGTCCTGACTTTC TRBJ2-6 TRBD1 - TRBV28
CATSRDLEQGAGGYTF TGTGCCACCAGCAGAGACTTGGAGCAGGGGGCCGGTGGCTACACCTTC TRBJ1-2 TRBD1 - TRBV15
CASSLPRGILDGYTF TGTGCCAGCAGCTTACCCCGAGGAATATTGGATGGCTACACCTTC TRBJ1-2 - - TRBV5-6
CSVEEGLGRGYTF TGCAGCGTTGAAGAGGGGCTGGGCCGGGGCTACACCTTC TRBJ1-2 - - TRBV29-1
CASRTRGQGWTEAFF TGTGCCAGCAGAACTCGGGGACAGGGGTGGACTGAAGCTTTCTTT TRBJ1-1 TRBD1 once TRBV28
CASSTQPGHIYF TGTGCCAGCAGTACACAACCGGGACATATATATTTT TRBJ1-3 - - TRBV6-1
CASSFFPDRSLRGYEQYF TGTGCCAGCAGCTTTTTTCCGGACAGGAGCCTGAGGGGATACGAGCAGTACTTC TRBJ2-7 TRBD1 - TRBV11-1
CASSLGTSGGAVETQYF TGTGCCAGCAGCTTGGGGACTAGCGGGGGGGCCGTAGAGACCCAGTACTTC TRBJ2-5 TRBD2 once TRBV5-4